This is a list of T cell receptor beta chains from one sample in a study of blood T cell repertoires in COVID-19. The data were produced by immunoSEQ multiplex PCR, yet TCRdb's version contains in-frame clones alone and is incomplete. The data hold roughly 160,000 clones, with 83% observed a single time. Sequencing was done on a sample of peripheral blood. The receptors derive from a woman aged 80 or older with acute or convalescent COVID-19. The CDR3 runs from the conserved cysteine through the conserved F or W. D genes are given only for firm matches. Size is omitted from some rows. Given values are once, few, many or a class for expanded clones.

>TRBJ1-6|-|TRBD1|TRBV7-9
CASSLGDRNSPLHF
TGTGCCAGCAGCTTAGGGGACAGAAATTCACCCCTCCACTTT
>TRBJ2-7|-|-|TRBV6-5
CASRRDYEQYF
TGTGCCAGCAGAAGAGACTACGAGCAGTACTTC
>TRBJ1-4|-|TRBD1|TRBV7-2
CASSLFGQGGEKLFF
TGTGCCAGCAGCTTATTTGGACAGGGTGGAGAAAAACTGTTTTTT
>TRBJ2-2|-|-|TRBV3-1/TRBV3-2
CASSRSGSNTGELFF
TGTGCCAGCAGCCGAAGCGGGTCGAACACCGGGGAGCTGTTTTTT
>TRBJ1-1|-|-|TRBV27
CASQGLMNTEAFF
TGTGCCAGCCAGGGACTTATGAACACTGAAGCTTTCTTT
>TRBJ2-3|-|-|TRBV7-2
CASSLHSSADTQYF
TGTGCCAGCAGCCTACACTCTAGCGCAGATACGCAGTATTTT
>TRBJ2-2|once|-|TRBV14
CASSQVLGVVTGELFF
TGTGCCAGCAGCCAAGTTCTAGGGGTCGTAACCGGGGAGCTGTTTTTT
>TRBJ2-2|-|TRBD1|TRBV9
CASSLKDREDTGELFF
TGTGCCAGCAGCTTGAAGGACAGGGAGGACACCGGGGAGCTGTTTTTT
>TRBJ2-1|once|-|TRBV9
CASSAAPRDEQFF
TGTGCCAGCAGCGCAGCCCCCAGGGATGAGCAGTTCTTC
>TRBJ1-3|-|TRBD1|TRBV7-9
CASSLATGEPGNTIYF
TGTGCCAGCAGCTTAGCTACAGGGGAGCCTGGAAACACCATATATTTT
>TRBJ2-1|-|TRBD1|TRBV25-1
CASSEYGQGIGSYNEQFF
TGTGCCAGCAGTGAATACGGACAGGGGATAGGGTCCTACAATGAGCAGTTCTTC
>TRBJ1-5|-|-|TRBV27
CASRPGGQLNQPQHF
TGTGCCAGCAGACCGGGCGGACAGTTAAATCAGCCCCAGCATTTT
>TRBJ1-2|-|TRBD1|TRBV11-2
CASTKTGGDYGYTF
TGTGCCAGCACCAAAACAGGGGGCGACTATGGCTACACCTTC